These 27 T cell receptor beta chains were all obtained from the same sample, sequenced in a study of cytomegalovirus exposure and HLA in healthy donors. Researchers ran the PCR with 60 Vbeta and 13 Jbeta primers. Produced via immunoSEQ multiplex PCR; TCRdb's table is partial and in-frame only. The table lists approximately 130,000 clones, about 85% of them singletons, with approximately 6.7% in the top ten. Sequenced: PBMCs. These receptors all stem from a woman aged 30 to 39 in good health and CMV-seropositive.

A few counts support this clone. V gene TRBV4-1 combines with J gene TRBJ2-2, with D tentatively TRBD2 (7 bases). Germline V gene sequence: CDR1 MGHRA, CDR2 YSYEKL. The CDR3 contains 17 residues. V gave up 1 base and J gave up 4 bases, with 16 bases separating them. In DNA, the CDR3 is TGCGCCAGCAGCCAAGGGCGGGCGAGGGGGGGCACCGGGGAGCTGTTTTTT. Translation: CASSQGRARGGTGELFF.

The J gene is TRBJ2-3, the V gene TRBV25-1; 8 nucleotides line up with TRBD2. Looked up from germline, CDR1 is MGHDK and CDR2 is SYGVNS. CDR3 length: 15 amino acids. J lost 6 bases, V lost 10 bases, and 15 bases had no gene match. As DNA, the CDR3 is TGTGCCACCGCACCAAGGGGACTAGATTATGATACGCAGTATTTT. Translated: CATAPRGLDYDTQYF.

The chain employs TRBV6-1 and TRBJ2-1; possible D gene TRBD2, 6 bases. The CDR3 is 14 amino acids. The V end was cut by 4 bases, the J end by 7 bases, with 14 bases between. Germline V CDR1 and CDR2: MNHNS, SASEGT. The CDR3, as DNA: TGTGCCAGCAGTGTTGGTGGGGGGTGGAATGAGCAGTTCTTC. Translated, it gives CASSVGGGWNEQFF.

The chain is built from TRBV28 and TRBJ1-2, with 8 nucleotides matching TRBD1. This CDR3 is 15 amino acids long. Germline CDR1 is MDHEN and CDR2 is SYDVKM. V was clipped by 6 bases and J by 4 bases; unmatched bases: 10. The DNA for the CDR3 is TGTGCCAGCAGCCTACCGGGACAGGCCCTCTATGGCTACACCTTC. Translated, it gives CASSLPGQALYGYTF.

This chain links TRBV5-1 with TRBJ2-2, with 7 bases aligning to TRBD1. The CDR3 totals 14 residues. J was trimmed by 6 bases and V by 2 bases; bases with no gene match: 4. CDR1 and CDR2 (germline): SGHRS, YFSETQ. CDR3 coding DNA: TGCGCCAGCAGCTTCTCTCAGGGGGCCGGGGAGCTGTTTTTT. As protein: CASSFSQGAGELFF.

The chain employs TRBV29-1 and TRBJ1-2; a possible D gene is TRBD1 (5 bases). Germline-derived CDR1 and CDR2 are SQVTM and ANQGSEA. The V gene lost 6 bases and the J gene lost 8 bases, with 13 bases spanning the gap. CDR3 length equals 11 residues. The CDR3 DNA reads TGCAGCGTCTACACGGGGGAGGGCTACACCTTC. Translating gives CSVYTGEGYTF.

V is TRBV27 and J is TRBJ2-1, with unresolved D. The germline V and J ends were trimmed by 1 base and 7 bases, with 5 bases remaining between them. This CDR3 has 12 residues. Germline CDR1 reads MNHEY; CDR2 reads SMNVEV (reference sequence). CDR3 protein: CASSLFGNEQFF. The CDR3 region has the DNA TGTGCCAGCAGTTTATTCGGGAATGAGCAGTTCTTC.

The chain recombines TRBV7-9 with TRBJ2-3; D gene uncertain. Germline values: CDR1 SEHNR, CDR2 FQNEAQ (reference sequence). The CDR3 is made up of 15 amino acids. Trimming removed 5 bases at V and 2 bases at J, with 14 bases between. The CDR3 is CASSTPLAHTDTQYF. DNA of the CDR3: TGTGCCAGCAGCACCCCTTTGGCCCACACAGATACGCAGTATTTT.

CDR3 in amino acids: CASSFEGGGTEAFF. The CDR3 DNA reads TGTGCCAGCAGCTTTGAGGGGGGGGGCACTGAAGCTTTCTTT. The gene calls are TRBV5-4 and TRBJ1-1, with D possibly TRBD1 on 6 matching bases. The germline V and J ends were trimmed by 2 bases and 4 bases, with 12 bases remaining between them. Germline assignment: CDR1 SGHNT and CDR2 YYREEE (reference sequence). The CDR3 extends over 14 amino acids. The whole variable domain, remainder taken from reference TRBV5-4 and TRBJ1-1, is ETGVTQSPTHLIKTRGQQVTLRCSSQSGHNTVSWYQQALGQGPQFIFQYYREEENGRGNFPPRFSGLQFPNYSSELNVNALELDDSALYLCASSFEGGGTEAFFGQGTRLTVV.

V and J are TRBV5-1 and TRBJ2-1, with 8 bases identical to TRBD1. This CDR3 has 15 amino acids. Trimming removed 4 bases from V and 7 bases from J; junction bases left unmatched: 10. Germline CDR1 SGHRS, CDR2 YFSETQ. This CDR3 reads CASSSGQGSGNEQFF. DNA for the CDR3: TGCGCCAGCAGCAGCGGACAGGGCAGTGGAAATGAGCAGTTCTTC.

Concerning this clone: Distinct nucleotide sequences in the sample also encode this CDR3. The CDR3 loop is CASSDGQGRGGYTF. CDR3 in DNA: TGTGCCAGCAGTGACGGGCAGGGTCGGGGGGGCTACACCTTC. This chain connects TRBV2 to TRBJ1-2; possibly TRBD1 for D (5 bases). CDR1 and CDR2 from the germline V gene are SNHLY and FYNNEI. V gave up 3 bases and J gave up 8 bases, with 16 bases separating them. The CDR3 spans 14 residues. The variable domain in full, completed from reference TRBV2 and TRBJ1-2, reads EPEVTQTPSHQVTQMGQEVILRCVPISNHLYFYWYRQILGQKVEFLVSFYNNEISEKSEIFDDQFSVERPDGSNFTLKIRSTKLEDSAMYFCASSDGQGRGGYTFGSGTRLTVV.

V gene TRBV29-1 combines with J gene TRBJ2-5; 7 bases align to TRBD1. Trimming cost V 3 bases and J 4 bases; bases outside gene matches: 5. The germline gives CDR1 SQVTM, CDR2 ANQGSEA. The CDR3 loop spans 13 amino acids. For the CDR3, the DNA is TGCAGCGTTGATGAGGGGGCTGGAGAGACCCAGTACTTC. Its translation is CSVDEGAGETQYF.

The rearrangement uses TRBV5-6 and TRBJ1-1; possibly TRBD1 for D (6 bases). V lost 4 bases and J lost 0, with 16 bases in between. The CDR3 is 16 residues long. Per the germline V gene, CDR1 is SGHDT and CDR2 is YYEEEE. The CDR3, as DNA: TGTGCCAGCAGCATAATTCCGGGACAAATGAACACTGAAGCTTTCTTT. Translating it yields CASSIIPGQMNTEAFF.

This clone was recorded once. The chain recombines TRBV28 with TRBJ2-7; TRBD2 matches at 15 bases. The CDR3 contains 17 residues. The junction had 8 bases not matched to a gene; V was cut back by 6 bases and J by 2 bases. CDR1 and CDR2 (germline): MDHEN, SYDVKM. CDR3 amino acids: CASSDGLAGGRPYEQYF. CDR3 nucleotide sequence: TGTGCCAGCAGCGACGGACTAGCGGGAGGGCGCCCCTACGAGCAGTACTTC.

The table lists this clone with a count of one. The chain uses TRBV9 and TRBJ2-1; D call uncertain. The CDR3 length is 16 residues. Germline CDR1 and CDR2: SGDLS and YYNGEE. The V gene lost 0 bases and the J gene lost 1 base, with 11 bases spanning the gap. The CDR3 reads CASSVGARPSYNEQFF. DNA for the CDR3: TGTGCCAGCAGCGTAGGGGCCCGACCGTCCTACAATGAGCAGTTCTTC.

Comment on this clone: The junction does not match germline at one end; this may be a read error. This chain links TRBV28 with TRBJ1-1, with TRBD1 identical over 9 bases. The germline CDR1 and CDR2 sequences are MDHEN and SYDVKM. This CDR3 is built from 13 residues. CDR3: CASWTGVNTEAFF. DNA for the CDR3: TGTGCCAGCTGGACAGGGGTGAATACTGAAGCTTTCTTT.

V gene TRBV6-5 combines with J gene TRBJ2-7; D ambiguous. The CDR3 consists of 13 residues. Between the trimmed V and J ends, which lost 0 bases and 4 bases, there was a span of 7 bases. Per germline, CDR1 MNHEY and CDR2 SVGAGI. The chain's CDR3 is CASSYSPQYEQYF. CDR3 bases: TGTGCCAGCAGTTACTCCCCCCAATACGAGCAGTACTTC.

The gene calls are TRBV27 and TRBJ2-7; 11 nucleotides align to TRBD1. Germline CDR1 MNHEY, CDR2 SMNVEV (reference sequence). CDR3 length: 14 residues. With 5 bases clipped from V and 3 bases from J, the junction kept 3 bases outside the gene matches. This CDR3 reads CASSPGTGGYEQYF. As DNA, the CDR3 is TGTGCCAGCAGTCCTGGGACAGGGGGCTACGAGCAGTACTTC.

As DNA, the CDR3 is TGTGCCAGCGAACAACAGGCTGCCTACGAGCAGTACTTC. This translates into CASEQQAAYEQYF. The chain has TRBV11-3 and TRBJ2-7; TRBD1 is a possible D gene (5 bases). There are 13 residues in the CDR3. Trimming took 8 bases from V and 2 from J, leaving 13 bases between them. The germline V gene has CDR1 SGHNT and CDR2 YENEEA.

This clone was recorded once. The V gene is TRBV7-3, the J gene TRBJ1-6; 10 bases are shared with TRBD1. This CDR3 has 14 residues. V lost 5 bases to trimming and J lost 9 bases; unmatched junction nucleotides: 4. Germline V gene lookup returns CDR1 SGHTA and CDR2 FQGTGA. In DNA, the CDR3 is TGTGCCAGCAGCCCCGGGACAGGGGCTTCACCCCTCCACTTT. Protein product: CASSPGTGASPLHF.

In its sample, this clone was seen once. The J gene is TRBJ1-1, the V gene TRBV18; D ambiguous. Germline values: CDR1 KGHSH, CDR2 LQKENI. Trimming shortened V by 5 bases and J by 1 base, and 8 bases separated the two germline ends. This CDR3 spans 13 amino acids. CDR3 nucleotide sequence: TGTGCCAGCTCATCCGAGGGGAACACTGAAGCTTTCTTT. Translating it yields CASSSEGNTEAFF.

There are a few counts of this clone. The V gene is TRBV19, the J gene TRBJ1-1; 9 nucleotides line up with TRBD1. The germline V gene has CDR1 LNHDA and CDR2 SQIVND (reference sequence). The CDR3 has 14 amino acids. V shed 6 bases and J 5 bases; nucleotides not matched to a gene: 7. This CDR3 reads CASRYGTGLTEAFF. The CDR3 DNA follows: TGTGCCAGTAGATACGGGACAGGGTTAACTGAAGCTTTCTTT.

The chain carries TRBV28 and TRBJ1-5; maybe TRBD1 (6 bases). The CDR3 loop spans 15 amino acids. The V end was cut by 6 bases, the J end by 0 bases, with 12 bases between. Germline V lookup: CDR1 MDHEN, CDR2 SYDVKM. CDR3 bases: TGTGCCAGCAGGGGGGCCGGTGGTAGCAATCAGCCCCAGCATTTT. This sequence encodes CASRGAGGSNQPQHF.

The chain has TRBV5-6 and TRBJ1-1; no firm D call. Trimming shortened V by 0 bases and J by 3 bases, and 12 bases separated the two germline ends. CDR3 size: 15 residues. Germline loops: CDR1 SGHDT, CDR2 YYEEEE. CDR3 nucleotides: TGTGCCAGCAGCTTGGTGTCAGTTTCGTACACTGAAGCTTTCTTT. As protein: CASSLVSVSYTEAFF.

The chain is built from TRBV2 and TRBJ2-2, with TRBD1 matching over 7 bases. Germline V gene lookup returns CDR1 SNHLY and CDR2 FYNNEI. This CDR3 is built from 15 residues. Trimming cost V 6 bases and J 2 bases; bases outside gene matches: 6. This CDR3 reads CASRPGQANTGELFF. Written as DNA, the CDR3 is TGTGCCAGCAGGCCCGGACAGGCAAACACCGGGGAGCTGTTTTTT.

V and J are TRBV27 and TRBJ1-1, with D maybe TRBD1 (5 bases). Germline lookup yields CDR1 MNHEY and CDR2 SMNVEV (reference sequence). Deletions cut 1 base from V and 0 bases from J, with 15 bases between. The CDR3 covers 17 residues. The CDR3, as DNA: TGTGCCAGCAGTTTATTGGGGGGAGGATTGCTGAACACTGAAGCTTTCTTT. Protein: CASSLLGGGLLNTEAFF.

Note on this clone: The junction shows a germline mismatch at one end, possibly a read error. This chain uses TRBV7-3 with TRBJ2-5; TRBD2 agrees at 8 bases. This CDR3 comprises 15 residues. CDR1 and CDR2 from the germline V gene are SGHTA and FQGTGA. The CDR3 bases are TGTGCCGGCAGCTTAGGGCGGGGGGCCTTGGAGACCCAGTACTTC. Translating it yields CAGSLGRGALETQYF.